These 22 T cell receptor beta chains share one sample of origin, sequenced in a study of blood T cells in healthy people across ages. The authors ran a second PCR of 7 to 11 cycles using a sample-barcoded 5' primer and a J-beta primer mix. A single record per CDR3 protein comes from TCRdb applying MiXCR to the 5' RACE reads. The table lists 1.8 million or so distinct CDR3 sequences, approximately 39% of them singletons. The sequencing sample was made of blood. Receptor source: a human donor in good health.

The chain has TRBV9 and TRBJ2-7; D might be TRBD1 (6 bases). Deletions cut 0 bases from V and 1 base from J, with 17 bases between. The CDR3 runs to 17 residues. CDR1 and CDR2 (germline): SGDLS, YYNGEE. CDR3 protein: CASSVGLGLGASYEQYF. In DNA form, the CDR3 reads TGTGCCAGCAGCGTAGGTCTGGGGCTGGGGGCTTCCTACGAGCAGTACTTC. Full variable domain (outside the CDR3, taken from reference TRBV9 and TRBJ2-7): DSGVTQTPKHLITATGQRVTLRCSPRSGDLSVYWYQQSLDQGLQFLIQYYNGEERAKGNILERFSAQQFPDLHSELNLSSLELGDSALYFCASSVGLGLGASYEQYFGPGTRLTVT.

Only a few counts were recorded for this clonotype. The chain is built from TRBV28 and TRBJ2-3; the D call may be TRBD1 or TRBD2 (6 bases each). Germline lookup yields CDR1 MDHEN and CDR2 SYDVKM. The CDR3 is 18 amino acids. Trimming removed 5 bases at V and 0 bases at J, with 21 bases between. The CDR3 DNA reads as TGTGCCAGCAGTCCCGCTGGGGGGCCGCTAGATAGCACAGATACGCAGTATTTT. Translation gives CASSPAGGPLDSTDTQYF.

The rearrangement joins TRBV6-6 to TRBJ2-2; D remains ambiguous. This CDR3 has 13 amino acids. V was pared by 0 bases and J by 4 bases, with 3 bases between. Germline lookup yields CDR1 MNHNY and CDR2 SVGAGI (reference sequence). DNA of the CDR3: TGTGCCAGCAGTTACTCTTTCACCGGGGAGCTGTTTTTT. It codes for CASSYSFTGELFF.

The J gene is TRBJ2-5, the V gene TRBV3-1; 10 bases map to TRBD1. The tail of the sequence fits TRBJ2-7 better, so the J call may be wrong. Per the germline V gene, CDR1 is LGHDT and CDR2 is YNNKEL (reference sequence). The CDR3 sequence is 15 residues long. CDR3 residues: CASKAKRQGADEQYF. As DNA, the CDR3 is TGTGCCAGCAAAGCCAAGCGACAGGGGGCCGACGAGCAGTACTTC.

This clonotype was counted between two and nine times. The genes are TRBV5-1 and TRBJ1-2; TRBD1 is a possible D gene (5 bases). The CDR3 is 13 amino acids. V was cut by 5 bases and J by 7 bases, with 15 bases left in between. The germline CDR1 and CDR2 sequences are SGHRS and YFSETQ. The CDR3 loop is CASSGGGSSGYTF. The CDR3 bases are TGCGCCAGCAGTGGCGGGGGAAGTAGTGGCTACACCTTC.

About this clonotype: A read error is possible here, since a much larger clone lies one base away. This rearrangement joins TRBV5-8 to TRBJ1-1; D possibly corresponds to TRBD1 (5 bases). This CDR3 comprises 14 residues. Trimming took off 4 bases at V and 4 bases at J, with 14 bases between the two ends. Germline assignment: CDR1 SGHTS and CDR2 YDEGEE. The CDR3 DNA reads as TGTGCCAGCAGCCCCCGGGGGACGACCACTGAAGCTTTCTTT. It codes for CASSPRGTTTEAFF.

The J gene is TRBJ2-5, the V gene TRBV28; TRBD1 agrees at 7 bases. CDR3 length: 16 residues. The germline CDR1 and CDR2 sequences are MDHEN and SYDVKM. The trim removed 7 bases at V and 4 bases at J, leaving 15 bases unmatched. The CDR3 nucleotides are TGTGCCAGCAATCTTAGGACAGGTCTCGGCGGAGAGACCCAGTACTTC. Translation: CASNLRTGLGGETQYF. The variable domain in full, with the rest retrieved from reference TRBV28 and TRBJ2-5, is DVKVTQSSRYLVKRTGEKVFLECVQDMDHENMFWYRQDPGLGLRLIYFSYDVKMKEKGDIPEGYSVSREKKERFSLILESASTNQTSMYLCASNLRTGLGGETQYFGPGTRLLVL.

There are a few counts of this clonotype. The rearrangement joins TRBV7-2 to TRBJ2-7, with TRBD2 matching over 12 bases. This CDR3 has 16 residues. In germline, CDR1 is SGHTA, CDR2 FQGNSA. Unmatched junction bases numbered 5, after V lost 1 base and J lost 4 bases. This CDR3 is CASSLGLAGEGYEQYF. The CDR3, as DNA: TGTGCCAGCAGCTTAGGACTAGCGGGGGAGGGGTACGAGCAGTACTTC.

This clonotype was seen ten or more times. This chain connects TRBV6-2 or TRBV6-3 to TRBJ2-6; D gene uncertain. Germline assignment: CDR1 MNHEY and CDR2 SVGEGT. Deletions cut 6 bases from V and 2 bases from J, with 8 bases between. This CDR3 is built from 14 residues. The CDR3 sequence is CASSKAPGANVLTF. The CDR3 DNA sequence: TGTGCCAGCAGCAAGGCCCCTGGGGCCAACGTCCTGACTTTC.

The genes are TRBV7-2 and TRBJ2-3; 11 positions match TRBD2. The V segment lost 4 bases and the J segment 5 bases; nucleotides outside the gene matches: 14. Germline CDR1 and CDR2: SGHTA and FQGNSA. The CDR3 length is 18 residues. The CDR3 DNA reads TGTGCCAGCAGCTCCCAGTGGGCTAGCGGGGGGTCCGTAGATACGCAGTATTTT. This sequence encodes CASSSQWASGGSVDTQYF.

J is TRBJ2-3 and V is TRBV12-3 or TRBV12-4, with 7 bases fitting TRBD2. The CDR3 is 19 residues long. V lost 6 bases and J lost 3; bases outside the gene matches: 21. Written as DNA, the CDR3 is TGTGCCAGCAGACTGGTCAAGCGGGGCCTCCTTGTAGTAACAGATACGCAGTATTTT. Its protein is CASRLVKRGLLVVTDTQYF.

The chain combines TRBV4-1 with TRBJ2-3; a possible D gene is TRBD1 (5 bases). The V gene lost 1 base and the J gene lost 4 bases, with 12 bases spanning the gap. The CDR3 has 15 residues. Germline V gives CDR1 MGHRA, CDR2 YSYEKL. Written as DNA, the CDR3 is TGCGCCAGCAGCCAAGTCGTTAGCAGGGCAGATACGCAGTATTTT. Its protein product is CASSQVVSRADTQYF.

The chain uses TRBV3-1 and TRBJ2-1, with 8 bases lining up with TRBD2. J lost 6 bases, V lost 1 base, and 8 bases had no gene match. The CDR3 sequence is 16 residues long. CDR1 LGHDT and CDR2 YNNKEL come from the germline V gene (reference sequence). This CDR3 reads CASSQARGGLFNEQFF. The CDR3 DNA reads as TGTGCCAGCAGCCAAGCTCGGGGGGGCCTCTTCAATGAGCAGTTCTTC.

The chain links TRBV13 to TRBJ1-1; D uncertain. Trimming pared 3 bases from V and 1 base from J, leaving 9 bases between. Germline assignment: CDR1 PRHDT and CDR2 FYEKMQ (reference sequence). The CDR3 is 14 amino acids. CDR3 nucleotides: TGTGCCAGCAGCTTTTACGACGGGAACACTGAAGCTTTCTTT. Amino acid sequence: CASSFYDGNTEAFF.

This clonotype was counted a few times. This rearrangement joins TRBV27 to TRBJ2-6; TRBD1 is a possible D gene (6 bases). From germline, CDR1 is MNHEY and CDR2 SMNVEV (reference sequence). CDR3 length equals 19 residues. V gave up 3 bases and J gave up 0 bases, with 18 bases separating them. Here the CDR3 DNA reads TGTGCCAGCAGTTTGGTGGGGGCAGGGATTTACTCTGGGGCCAACGTCCTGACTTTC. It translates to CASSLVGAGIYSGANVLTF.

This chain uses TRBV9 with TRBJ1-2, with D unclear. The germline CDR1 and CDR2 sequences are SGDLS and YYNGEE. This CDR3 region has 13 residues. Trimming shortened V by 6 bases and J by 7 bases, and 16 bases separated the two germline ends. The CDR3 is CASKGEEVCGYTF. The CDR3 DNA is TGTGCCAGCAAGGGTGAGGAAGTCTGTGGCTACACCTTC.

The gene calls are TRBV7-2 and TRBJ1-5; D is uncertain. This CDR3 contains 13 residues. Germline values: CDR1 SGHTA, CDR2 FQGNSA. V was trimmed by 6 bases and J by 5 bases, leaving 11 bases between them. The CDR3 region is CASSYTQDQPQHF. In nucleotides, the CDR3 is TGTGCCAGCAGTTATACCCAAGATCAGCCCCAGCATTTT.

Regarding this clonotype: Since a much larger clone is just one base distant, this may be a read error. The chain carries TRBV4-3 and TRBJ2-1; tentatively, D is TRBD2 (6 bases). The last part of the DNA fits TRBJ2-7 better; the J call may be wrong. Germline values: CDR1 LGHNA, CDR2 YSLEER. This CDR3 contains 17 residues. DNA for the CDR3: TGCGCCAGCAGACCTGAGCGAGACGGGAGCTCCTACAATGAGCAGTACTTC. Translating gives CASRPERDGSSYNEQYF.

The rearrangement links TRBV29-1 to TRBJ2-4; 7 bases align to TRBD2. The junction had 15 bases not matched to a gene; V was cut back by 7 bases and J by 0 bases. The germline CDR1 and CDR2 sequences are SQVTM and ANQGSEA. The CDR3 totals 17 residues. In DNA, the CDR3 is TGCAGCGCCGGGGGAGGGTCTGAGGATCTAGCCAAAAACATTCAGTACTTC. Translating it yields CSAGGGSEDLAKNIQYF.

V usage is TRBV20-1 and J usage is TRBJ2-3, with D unclear. Germline assignment: CDR1 DFQATT and CDR2 SNEGSKA (reference sequence). The CDR3 consists of 14 residues. V lost 3 bases and J lost 2, with 12 bases in between. CDR3 in DNA: TGCAGTGCTAGGGGGATATACAACACAGATACGCAGTATTTT. Amino acid sequence: CSARGIYNTDTQYF.

The V call is TRBV4-3, the J call TRBJ2-1; TRBD2 is a possible D gene (5 bases). V was shortened by 1 base and J by 7 bases, with 17 bases between the two germline ends. CDR3 length: 16 residues. Germline CDR1 and CDR2: LGHNA and YSLEER. In DNA form, the CDR3 reads TGCGCCAGCAGCCAAGCCGTCGCCAGTTCGGGGAATGAGCAGTTCTTC. This encodes CASSQAVASSGNEQFF.

The rearrangement uses TRBV10-3 and TRBJ1-5; D not certain. This CDR3 comprises 15 residues. V was shortened by 3 bases and J by 0 bases, with 9 bases between the two germline ends. CDR1 and CDR2 from the germline V gene are ENHRY and SYGVKD. The CDR3 DNA sequence: TGTGCCATCAGTGATTCGGGGTATAGCAATCAGCCCCAGCATTTT. This encodes CAISDSGYSNQPQHF.